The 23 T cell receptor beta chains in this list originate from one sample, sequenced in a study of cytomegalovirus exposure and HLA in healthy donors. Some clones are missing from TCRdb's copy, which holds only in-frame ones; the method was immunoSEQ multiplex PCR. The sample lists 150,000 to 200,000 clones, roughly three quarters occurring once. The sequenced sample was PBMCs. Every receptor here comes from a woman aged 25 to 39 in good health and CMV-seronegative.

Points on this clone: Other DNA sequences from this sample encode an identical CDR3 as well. CDR3 nucleotide sequence: TGTGCCAGCAGTGGACAGTCCTACGAGCAGTACTTC. Amino acid sequence: CASSGQSYEQYF. The chain couples TRBV28 to TRBJ2-7, with TRBD1 as a possible D gene (6 bases). The CDR3 runs to 12 residues. Trimming took off 5 bases at V and 1 base at J, with 6 bases between the two ends. Germline V CDR1 and CDR2: MDHEN, SYDVKM.

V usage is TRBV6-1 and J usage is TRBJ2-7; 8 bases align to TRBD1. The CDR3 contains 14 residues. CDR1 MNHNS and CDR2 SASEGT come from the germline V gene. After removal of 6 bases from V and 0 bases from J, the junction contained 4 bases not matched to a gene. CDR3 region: CASRRTGSSYEQYF. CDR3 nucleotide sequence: TGTGCCAGCAGGAGGACAGGGAGCTCCTACGAGCAGTACTTC.

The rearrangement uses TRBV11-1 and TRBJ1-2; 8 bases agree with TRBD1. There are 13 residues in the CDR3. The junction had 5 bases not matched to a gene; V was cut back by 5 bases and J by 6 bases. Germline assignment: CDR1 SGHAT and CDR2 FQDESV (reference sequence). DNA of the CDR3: TGTGCCAGCAGCAGCAGGGGGCGGAATGGCTACACCTTC. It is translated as CASSSRGRNGYTF. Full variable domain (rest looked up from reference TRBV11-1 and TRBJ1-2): EAEVAQSPRYKITEKSQAVAFWCDPISGHATLYWYRQILGQGPELLVQFQDESVVDDSQLPKDRFSAERLKGVDSTLKIQPAELGDSAMYLCASSSRGRNGYTFGSGTRLTVV.

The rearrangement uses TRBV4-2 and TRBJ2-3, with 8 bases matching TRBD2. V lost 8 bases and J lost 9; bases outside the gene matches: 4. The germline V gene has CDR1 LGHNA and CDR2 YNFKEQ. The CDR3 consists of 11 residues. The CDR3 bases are TGTGCCAGCGGGCGGGAGGACACGCAGTATTTT. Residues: CASGREDTQYF.

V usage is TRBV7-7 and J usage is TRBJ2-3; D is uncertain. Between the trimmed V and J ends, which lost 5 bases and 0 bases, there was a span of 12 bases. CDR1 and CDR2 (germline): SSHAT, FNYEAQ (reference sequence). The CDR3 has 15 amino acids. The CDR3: CASSKLSLSTDTQYF. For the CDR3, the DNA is TGTGCCAGCAGCAAGTTATCACTTAGCACAGATACGCAGTATTTT.

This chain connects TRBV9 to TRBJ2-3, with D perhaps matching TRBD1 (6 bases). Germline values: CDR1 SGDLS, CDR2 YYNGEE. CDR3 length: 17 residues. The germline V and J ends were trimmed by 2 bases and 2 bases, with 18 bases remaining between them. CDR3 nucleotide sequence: TGTGCCAGCAGCGTCCAACCAGGGGCACCTAACACAGATACGCAGTATTTT. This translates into CASSVQPGAPNTDTQYF.

CDR3 region: CASSQPGQGIYEQYF. The CDR3 bases are TGTGCCAGCAGCCAACCGGGACAGGGGATTTACGAGCAGTACTTC. This chain joins TRBV5-4 and TRBJ2-7; 10 positions match TRBD1. The CDR3 is 15 residues long. The germline V gene encodes CDR1 SGHNT and CDR2 YYREEE (reference sequence). Trimming took 4 bases from V and 4 from J; bases not matched to a gene: 8.

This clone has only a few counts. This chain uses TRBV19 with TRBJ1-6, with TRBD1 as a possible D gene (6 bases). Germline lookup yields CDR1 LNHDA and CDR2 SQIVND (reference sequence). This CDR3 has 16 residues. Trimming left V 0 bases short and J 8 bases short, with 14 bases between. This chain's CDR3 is CASSIDLRRGDSPLHF. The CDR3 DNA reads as TGTGCCAGTAGTATAGATCTACGCAGGGGCGATTCACCCCTCCACTTT.

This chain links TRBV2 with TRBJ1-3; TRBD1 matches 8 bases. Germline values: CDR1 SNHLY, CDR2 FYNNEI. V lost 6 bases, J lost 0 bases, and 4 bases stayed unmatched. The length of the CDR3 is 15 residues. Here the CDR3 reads CASRRQGSSGNTIYF. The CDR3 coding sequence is TGTGCCAGCAGGAGACAGGGGAGCTCTGGAAACACCATATATTTT.

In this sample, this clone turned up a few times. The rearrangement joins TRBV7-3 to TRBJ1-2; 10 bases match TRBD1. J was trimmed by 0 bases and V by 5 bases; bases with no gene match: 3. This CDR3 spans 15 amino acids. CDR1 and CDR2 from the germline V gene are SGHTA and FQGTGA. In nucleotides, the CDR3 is TGTGCCAGCAGCGACGGGACAGGGGCTAACTATGGCTACACCTTC. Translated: CASSDGTGANYGYTF.

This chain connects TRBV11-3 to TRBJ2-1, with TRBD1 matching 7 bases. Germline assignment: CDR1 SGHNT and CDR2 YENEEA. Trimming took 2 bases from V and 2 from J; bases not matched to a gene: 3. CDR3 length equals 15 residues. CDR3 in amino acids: CASSLRTGPYNEQFF. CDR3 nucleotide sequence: TGTGCCAGCAGCTTAAGGACAGGACCCTACAATGAGCAGTTCTTC.

The CDR3 sequence is CASKVGQLNQPQHF. The CDR3 nucleotides read TGTGCCAGTAAGGTAGGACAGTTAAATCAGCCCCAGCATTTT. This chain joins TRBV19 and TRBJ1-5; D may be TRBD1 (6 bases). Per the germline V gene, CDR1 is LNHDA and CDR2 is SQIVND (reference sequence). The germline V and J ends were trimmed by 7 bases and 4 bases, with 14 bases remaining between them. CDR3 length: 14 residues.

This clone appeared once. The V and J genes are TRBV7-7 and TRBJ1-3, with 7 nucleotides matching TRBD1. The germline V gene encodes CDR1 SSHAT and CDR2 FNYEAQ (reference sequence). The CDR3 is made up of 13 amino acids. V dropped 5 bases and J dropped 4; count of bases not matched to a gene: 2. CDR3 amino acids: CASSKGQGNTIYF. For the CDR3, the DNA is TGTGCCAGCAGCAAGGGACAGGGAAACACCATATATTTT. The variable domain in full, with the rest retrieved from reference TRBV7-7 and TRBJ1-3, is GAGVSQSPRYKVTKRGQDVTLRCDPISSHATLYWYQQALGQGPEFLTYFNYEAQPDKSGLPSDRFSAERPEGSISTLTIQRTEQRDSAMYRCASSKGQGNTIYFGEGSWLTVV.

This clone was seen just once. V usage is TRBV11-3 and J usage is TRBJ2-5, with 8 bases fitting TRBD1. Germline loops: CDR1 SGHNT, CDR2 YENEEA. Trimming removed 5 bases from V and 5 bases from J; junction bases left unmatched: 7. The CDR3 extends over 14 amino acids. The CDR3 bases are TGTGCCAGCAGCCACGCAGGGGGCGGGGAGACCCAGTACTTC. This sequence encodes CASSHAGGGETQYF. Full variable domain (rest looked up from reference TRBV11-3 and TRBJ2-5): EAGVVQSPRYKIIEKKQPVAFWCNPISGHNTLYWYLQNLGQGPELLIRYENEEAVDDSQLPKDRFSAERLKGVDSTLKIQPAELGDSAVYLCASSHAGGGETQYFGPGTRLLVL.

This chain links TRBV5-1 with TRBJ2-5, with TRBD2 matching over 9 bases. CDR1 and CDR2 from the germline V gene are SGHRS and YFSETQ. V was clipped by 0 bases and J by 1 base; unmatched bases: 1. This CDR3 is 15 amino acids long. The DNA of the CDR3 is TGCGCCAGCAGCTTGGAACTAGCGGGCCAAGAGACCCAGTACTTC. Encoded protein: CASSLELAGQETQYF.

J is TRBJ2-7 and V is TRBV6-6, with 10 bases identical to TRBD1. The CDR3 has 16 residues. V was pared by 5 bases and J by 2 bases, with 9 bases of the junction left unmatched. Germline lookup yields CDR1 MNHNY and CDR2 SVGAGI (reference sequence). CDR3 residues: CASSTTGGAGAYEQYF. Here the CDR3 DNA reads TGTGCCAGCAGTACGACAGGGGGCGCAGGAGCCTACGAGCAGTACTTC.

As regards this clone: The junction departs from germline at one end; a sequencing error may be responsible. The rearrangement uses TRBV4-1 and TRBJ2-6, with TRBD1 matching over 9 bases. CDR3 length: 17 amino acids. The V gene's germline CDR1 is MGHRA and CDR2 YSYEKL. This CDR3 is CASSNRDRVLGANVLTF. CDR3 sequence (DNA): TGCGCCAGCAGCAACCGGGACAGGGTGTTGGGGGCTAACGTCCTGACTTTC.

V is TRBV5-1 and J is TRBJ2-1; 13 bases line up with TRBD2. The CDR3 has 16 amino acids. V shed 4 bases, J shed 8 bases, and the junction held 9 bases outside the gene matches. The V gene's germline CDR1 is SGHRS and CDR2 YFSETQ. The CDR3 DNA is TGCGCCAGCAGCGCCAATGGACTAGCGGGAGTCTATGAGCAGTTCTTC. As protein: CASSANGLAGVYEQFF.

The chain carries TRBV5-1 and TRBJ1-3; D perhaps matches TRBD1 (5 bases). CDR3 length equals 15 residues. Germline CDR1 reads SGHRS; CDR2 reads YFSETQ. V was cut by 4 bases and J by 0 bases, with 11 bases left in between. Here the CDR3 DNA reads TGCGCCAGCAGCCATGACAGCACCTCTGGAAACACCATATATTTT. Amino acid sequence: CASSHDSTSGNTIYF.

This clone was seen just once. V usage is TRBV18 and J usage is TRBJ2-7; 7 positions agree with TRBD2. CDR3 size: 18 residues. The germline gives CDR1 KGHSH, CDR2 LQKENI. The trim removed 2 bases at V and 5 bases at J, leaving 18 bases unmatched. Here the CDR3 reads CASSPGSSSGGQGNEQYF. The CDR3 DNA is TGTGCCAGCTCACCAGGGAGCTCTAGCGGAGGTCAAGGGAACGAGCAGTACTTC.

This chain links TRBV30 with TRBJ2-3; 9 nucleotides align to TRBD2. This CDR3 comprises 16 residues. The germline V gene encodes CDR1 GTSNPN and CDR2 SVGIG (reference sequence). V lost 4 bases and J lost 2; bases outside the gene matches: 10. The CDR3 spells CAWTSGRHLDTDTQYF. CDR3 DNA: TGTGCCTGGACAAGCGGGAGGCACCTGGACACAGATACGCAGTATTTT.

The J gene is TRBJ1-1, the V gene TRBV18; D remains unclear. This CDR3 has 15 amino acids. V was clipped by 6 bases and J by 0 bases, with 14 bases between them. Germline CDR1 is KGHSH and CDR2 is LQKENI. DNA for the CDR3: TGTGCCAGCTCCCCCCAAGCACAGCTGAACACTGAAGCTTTCTTT. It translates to CASSPQAQLNTEAFF. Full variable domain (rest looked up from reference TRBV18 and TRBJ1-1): NAGVMQNPRHLVRRRGQEARLRCSPMKGHSHVYWYRQLPEEGLKFMVYLQKENIIDESGMPKERFSAEFPKEGPSILRIQQVVRGDSAAYFCASSPQAQLNTEAFFGQGTRLTVV.

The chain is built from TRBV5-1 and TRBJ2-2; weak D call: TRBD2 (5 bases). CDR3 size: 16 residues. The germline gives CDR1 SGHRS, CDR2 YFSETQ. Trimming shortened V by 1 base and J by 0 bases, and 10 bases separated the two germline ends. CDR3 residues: CASSLILAANTGELFF. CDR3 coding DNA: TGCGCCAGCAGCTTGATTCTAGCTGCGAACACCGGGGAGCTGTTTTTT.